This T cell receptor beta chain was identified in a study of tumor-infiltrating lymphocytes in localized non-small cell lung cancer. Study information: The cohort mixed smokers and never-smokers, several histologies, and some post-neoadjuvant-chemotherapy samples. Tumor tissue and non-adjacent uninvolved lung came from each patient.

Method: immunoSEQ multiplex PCR; TCRdb's copy keeps in-frame clones and lacks some. Of over 7,500 clones listed, roughly 78% are singletons. The study, taken as a whole, reports: Not all patients were TCR sequenced, owing to tissue quantity. Higher tumor T cell infiltration than in uninvolved lung was supported by TCRbeta sequencing.

This CDR3 is 12 amino acids long. Deletions cut 6 bases from V and 6 bases from J, with 11 bases between. In germline, CDR1 is KGHSH, CDR2 LQKENI. As regards this clone: Antigen: not known.

This rearrangement joins TRBV18 to TRBJ1-2; D gene ambiguous. Sequencing was performed on lung tumor tissue. The TCR was taken from a human donor with non-small cell lung cancer. The CDR3 bases are TGTGCCAGCTCTGGAGCCGGGGATGGCTACACCTTC. The encoded protein is CASSGAGDGYTF. Variable domain in full (rest from reference TRBV18 and TRBJ1-2): NAGVMQNPRHLVRRRGQEARLRCSPMKGHSHVYWYRQLPEEGLKFMVYLQKENIIDESGMPKERFSAEFPKEGPSILRIQQVVRGDSAAYFCASSGAGDGYTFGSGTRLTVV.